This entry lists 5 T cell receptor beta chains sequenced from one sample in a study of T cell changes during pregnancy in multiple sclerosis. Sequencing was performed with immunoSEQ multiplex PCR; in TCRdb, only in-frame clones are kept and a portion is missing. This table has tens of thousands of clones, about 89% appearing once. The sample consisted of peripheral blood, taken in the second trimester of pregnancy. All receptors derive from a female donor with multiple sclerosis, enrolled in a pregnancy study.

This clone was observed once. This CDR3 reads CASSLLPGSSSYNSPLHF. CDR3 DNA: TGTGCCAGCAGCCTCTTGCCAGGATCGAGCTCCTATAATTCACCCCTCCACTTT. V and J are TRBV7-3 and TRBJ1-6; D not certain. Per germline, CDR1 SGHTA and CDR2 FQGTGA. The CDR3 is made up of 18 amino acids. Trimming removed 5 bases from V and 0 bases from J, with 17 bases in between. Supplemented by reference TRBV7-3 and TRBJ1-6, the full variable domain reads GAGVSQTPSNKVTEKGKYVELRCDPISGHTALYWYRQSLGQGPEFLIYFQGTGAADDSGLPNDRFFAVRPEGSVSTLKIQRTERGDSAVYLCASSLLPGSSSYNSPLHFGNGTRLTVT.

The chain combines TRBV15 with TRBJ1-1; D is undetermined. CDR3 size: 15 residues. Germline CDR1 LNHNV, CDR2 YYDKDF (reference sequence). V gave up 0 bases and J gave up 3 bases, with 11 bases separating them. The DNA for the CDR3 is TGTGCCACCAGCAGAGACAGGATAGGTGACACTGAAGCTTTCTTT. Encoded protein: CATSRDRIGDTEAFF.

The chain has TRBV7-3 and TRBJ2-3, with 15 nucleotides matching TRBD2. The CDR3 runs to 19 residues. J gave up 2 bases and V 5 bases, and 11 bases lay outside the gene matches. The germline V gene has CDR1 SGHTA and CDR2 FQGTGA. The CDR3: CASSPGLAGGPGYTDTQYF. The CDR3 coding sequence is TGTGCCAGCAGCCCCGGACTAGCGGGGGGGCCGGGGTACACAGATACGCAGTATTTT.

V is TRBV7-9 and J is TRBJ1-6, with 7 bases aligning to TRBD1. The CDR3 length is 14 residues. The trim removed 6 bases at V and 8 bases at J, leaving 7 bases unmatched. Germline CDR1 reads SEHNR; CDR2 reads FQNEAQ (reference sequence). The CDR3 here is CASRGDSRYSPLHF. The CDR3 nucleotides read TGTGCCAGCAGAGGGGACAGTCGGTATTCACCCCTCCACTTT.

In its sample, this clone was seen once. This chain connects TRBV6-5 to TRBJ1-2, with D maybe TRBD1 (5 bases). V was pared by 2 bases and J by 6 bases, with 16 bases between. The CDR3 loop spans 15 amino acids. The germline gives CDR1 MNHEY, CDR2 SVGAGI. CDR3 sequence: CASSYRGDTSDGYTF. In DNA form, the CDR3 reads TGTGCCAGCAGTTACCGGGGGGATACGTCCGATGGCTACACCTTC.